These T cell receptor beta chains were read from a single sample in a study of radiotherapy plus CTLA-4 blockade in lung cancer. Here immunoSEQ multiplex PCR was the method, and the copy in TCRdb shows in-frame clones only, minus some. The table lists about 98,000 clones, 88% of them singletons. The sequences come from peripheral blood, collected from a patient treated with radiotherapy plus ipilimumab. Receptor source: a human donor with non-small cell lung cancer that progressed on radiotherapy plus ipilimumab. CDR3s leave out the opening cysteine and the closing phenylalanine or tryptophan.

j_gene,v_gene,CDR3aa
TRBJ1-3,TRBV2,ASSEAVGLGYTIY
TRBJ1-4,TRBV19,ASSIPRGFSEKLF
TRBJ2-1,TRBV7-8,ASNPGQSYNEQF
TRBJ2-5,TRBV6-1,ASGLGQAQGETQY
TRBJ1-5,TRBV6-1,ASLGGGSQPQH
TRBJ2-3,TRBV5-4,ASSFRTGGSSDTQY
TRBJ2-3,TRBV19,ASSAGLAVSTDTQY
TRBJ1-1,TRBV7-6,ASSSSGGNTEAF
TRBJ2-3,TRBV27,ASSQTGTSGRATDTQY
TRBJ1-1,TRBV5-1,ASRPGAGVKLVNTEAF
TRBJ2-5,TRBV20-1,SARDRKTQY
TRBJ2-7,TRBV5-1,ASSAAKPGPGFYEQY
TRBJ1-2,TRBV5-1,ASSSQGEYGYT
TRBJ2-3,TRBV12-5,ASGFGTRGDTQY
TRBJ2-7,TRBV7-6,ASSLGPHGEQY
TRBJ2-3,TRBV5-4,ASSSDLGTDTQY
TRBJ2-2,TRBV7-3,ASSLMGNTGELF
TRBJ1-3,TRBV30,AWSGGTGAMSLLAPGNTIY
TRBJ2-3,TRBV5-1,ASSSRRASTDTQY
TRBJ1-5,TRBV7-2,ASSSPGGNQPQH
TRBJ1-1,TRBV9,ASSETGGGTEAF
TRBJ1-2,TRBV10-1,ASSDDLYGYT
TRBJ1-5,TRBV7-6,ASSLFDGDQPQH
TRBJ1-1,TRBV2,ASRRQGLGTEAF
TRBJ2-7,TRBV15,ATSRDDEQY
TRBJ1-4,TRBV28,ASRSDGAGNEKLF
TRBJ2-3,TRBV11-2,ASSLDGSGRAQYTQY
TRBJ2-7,TRBV5-1,ASSKTAGSDEQY
TRBJ2-3,TRBV9,ASSPSSGSTDTQY
TRBJ2-1,TRBV9,ASSARGALNPNNEQF
TRBJ2-3,TRBV5-1,ASSLVGSTDTQY
TRBJ2-1,TRBV11-2,ASISLAGEGEQF
TRBJ1-5,TRBV15,ATSRFTGGVLGMLQPQH